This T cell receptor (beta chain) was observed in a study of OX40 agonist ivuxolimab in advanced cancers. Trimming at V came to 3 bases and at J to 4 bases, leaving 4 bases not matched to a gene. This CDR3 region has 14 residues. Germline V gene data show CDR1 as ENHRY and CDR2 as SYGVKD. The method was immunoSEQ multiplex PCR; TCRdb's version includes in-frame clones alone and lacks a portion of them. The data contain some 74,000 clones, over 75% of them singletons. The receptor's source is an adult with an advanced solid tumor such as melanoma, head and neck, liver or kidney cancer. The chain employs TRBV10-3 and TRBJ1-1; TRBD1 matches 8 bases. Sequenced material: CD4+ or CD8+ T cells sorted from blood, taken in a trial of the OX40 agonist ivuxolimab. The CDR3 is CAISDSQGATEAFF. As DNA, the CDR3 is TGTGCCATCAGTGACTCGCAGGGGGCCACTGAAGCTTTCTTT.